Below, 26 T cell receptor beta chains from the same sample are listed, as sequenced in a study of post-analysis software for immune sequencing data. General observations from the study: Roughly 5 TRBV segments occurring more often in patients than controls included TRBV5-6, TRBV5-1 and TRBV20-1.

Sequencing libraries made from TCR beta cDNA carried unique molecular identifiers. TCRdb reanalysed the PCR reads using MiXCR and keeps one entry per CDR3 protein. The sample lists approximately 250,000 distinct CDR3 sequences; about 40% were seen once. No antigen has been assigned to these receptors. What was sequenced was blood. These TCRs come from a girl aged 10-17 years with multiple sclerosis.

This clonotype was seen a few times. The J gene is TRBJ1-3, the V gene TRBV7-3, with D possibly matching TRBD1 (5 bases). CDR1 and CDR2 (germline): SGHTA, FQGTGA. Trimming cost V 5 bases and J 2 bases, with 13 bases left between them. The CDR3 has 15 amino acids. The CDR3 loop is CASSPGPGAGNTIYF. The CDR3 region has the DNA TGTGCCAGCAGCCCGGGACCGGGGGCTGGAAACACCATATATTTT.

This clonotype was detected ten times or more. This rearrangement joins TRBV20-1 to TRBJ2-3, with TRBD2 matching over 8 bases. Germline loops: CDR1 DFQATT, CDR2 SNEGSKA (reference sequence). The CDR3 covers 15 residues. This CDR3 is CSGIPGTSIQDTQYF. The CDR3 region has the DNA TGCAGCGGTATCCCCGGGACTAGTATCCAAGATACGCAGTATTTT.

This clonotype occurred a few times. V gene TRBV27 combines with J gene TRBJ2-5; 10 bases map to TRBD2. The CDR3 contains 15 residues. Trimming removed 6 bases from V and 5 bases from J; junction bases left unmatched: 9. Germline CDR1 and CDR2: MNHEY and SMNVEV (reference sequence). This chain's CDR3 is CASSRSGGAGETQYF. CDR3 bases: TGTGCCAGCAGCCGCAGCGGGGGGGCCGGGGAGACCCAGTACTTC.

In its sample, this clonotype was seen many times. V usage is TRBV29-1 and J usage is TRBJ2-1; tentative D call: TRBD2 (5 bases). Per germline, CDR1 SQVTM and CDR2 ANQGSEA. The CDR3 is 13 residues long. The V end was cut by 0 bases, the J end by 7 bases, with 10 bases between. The CDR3 region has the DNA TGCAGCGTTGAAGATGGCGGGCGGAATGAGCAGTTCTTC. It is translated as CSVEDGGRNEQFF.

This clonotype was counted at least ten times. V and J are TRBV6-1 and TRBJ1-1, with D unresolved. V lost 2 bases and J 10 bases, leaving 17 bases between the germline ends. From germline, CDR1 is MNHNS and CDR2 SASEGT. The CDR3 spans 14 residues. This CDR3 is CASSEPHESRSAFF. In DNA, the CDR3 is TGTGCCAGCAGTGAACCCCATGAGAGCAGATCAGCTTTCTTT.

The genes are TRBV5-1 and TRBJ2-5, with TRBD2 matching over 9 bases. In germline, CDR1 is SGHRS, CDR2 YFSETQ. Trimming cost V 3 bases and J 5 bases; bases outside gene matches: 5. The CDR3 contains 14 residues. Here the CDR3 DNA reads TGCGCCAGCAGCTCTAGCGGGGCGGCGGAGACCCAGTACTTC. Amino acid sequence: CASSSSGAAETQYF.

A remark on this clonotype: A read error is possible here, since a much larger clone lies one base away. The V and J genes are TRBV4-1 and TRBJ1-1; D unresolved. Germline CDR1 is MGHRA and CDR2 is YSYEKL. This CDR3 contains 16 residues. CDR3 coding DNA: TGCACCACCCAAGTAGATCAGGCTGCTGGGAACACTGAAGCTTTCTTT. Translation: CTTQVDQAAGNTEAFF.

This clonotype was counted ten times or more. CDR3 sequence (DNA): TGTGCCAGCAGTGAAGCAACAGCTAACTATGGCTACACCTTC. It translates to CASSEATANYGYTF. The gene calls are TRBV2 and TRBJ1-2; D unresolved. The V end was cut by 0 bases, the J end by 0 bases, with 5 bases between. The CDR3 consists of 14 residues. Looked up from germline, CDR1 is SNHLY and CDR2 is FYNNEI.

DNA of the CDR3: TGTGCCACCAGCAGAGAAGGGCGCGGGGGGGCCGTAGATACGCAGTATTTT. Translating gives CATSREGRGGAVDTQYF. J is TRBJ2-3 and V is TRBV15, with 9 bases lining up with TRBD2. V was clipped by 0 bases and J by 5 bases; unmatched bases: 9. Germline V gene sequence: CDR1 LNHNV, CDR2 YYDKDF (reference sequence). The length of the CDR3 is 17 residues.

On this clonotype: This sequence may be a read error, since a much larger clone differs from it by one base. V gene TRBV27 combines with J gene TRBJ1-2; D unclear. There are 15 residues in the CDR3. V was pared by 5 bases and J by 2 bases, with 15 bases between. Germline V gene sequence: CDR1 MNHEY, CDR2 SMNVEV (reference sequence). CDR3: CASSPDGLTNYGYTF. Written as DNA, the CDR3 is TGTGCCAGCAGTCCCGACGGCCTAACGAACTATGGCTACACCTTC.

This clonotype occurred many times. The chain links TRBV5-1 to TRBJ1-1; D is possibly TRBD1 (6 bases). CDR1 SGHRS and CDR2 YFSETQ come from the germline V gene. The V end was cut by 4 bases, the J end by 0 bases, with 19 bases between. The CDR3 spans 17 residues. In DNA, the CDR3 is TGCGCCAGCAGCGAAGTGGACAGTAGGACGGTGAACACTGAAGCTTTCTTT. Its translation is CASSEVDSRTVNTEAFF.

This clonotype was found many times. The chain employs TRBV3-1 and TRBJ2-3; 10 bases align to TRBD2. This CDR3 is built from 16 residues. J gave up 8 bases and V 0 bases, and 8 bases lay outside the gene matches. Germline V gene data show CDR1 as LGHDT and CDR2 as YNNKEL (reference sequence). CDR3 protein: CASSQDRASGSGTQYF. The CDR3 DNA sequence: TGTGCCAGCAGCCAAGATAGGGCTAGCGGGAGCGGTACGCAGTATTTT.

The chain recombines TRBV3-1 with TRBJ1-1, with TRBD1 matching over 12 bases. This CDR3 is built from 16 residues. In germline, CDR1 is LGHDT, CDR2 YNNKEL (reference sequence). Trimming took 5 bases from V and 0 from J; bases not matched to a gene: 4. CDR3 DNA sequence: TGTGCCAGCAGCTCCGGGACAGGGGGCATGAACACTGAAGCTTTCTTT. Protein product: CASSSGTGGMNTEAFF. Combining the CDR3 with reference TRBV3-1 and TRBJ1-1 gives the whole variable domain DTAVSQTPKYLVTQMGNDKSIKCEQNLGHDTMYWYKQDSKKFLKIMFSYNNKELIINETVPNRFSPKSPDKAHLNLHINSLELGDSAVYFCASSSGTGGMNTEAFFGQGTRLTVV.

This clonotype was counted at least ten times. J is TRBJ1-2 and V is TRBV29-1, with D uncertain. Per germline, CDR1 SQVTM and CDR2 ANQGSEA. The CDR3 totals 13 residues. V was trimmed by 2 bases and J by 0 bases, leaving 7 bases between them. CDR3 DNA sequence: TGCAGCGTTGAAAATAGCCCTAACTATGGCTACACCTTC. Encoded protein: CSVENSPNYGYTF.

The DNA of the CDR3 is TGTGCCAGCAGTTTCTCCAGGGTGTACGAGCAGTACTTC. It yields the protein CASSFSRVYEQYF. This chain connects TRBV27 to TRBJ2-7, with D tentatively TRBD1 (5 bases). This CDR3 is built from 13 residues. Looked up from germline, CDR1 is MNHEY and CDR2 is SMNVEV (reference sequence). Trimming shortened V by 3 bases and J by 4 bases, and 10 bases separated the two germline ends.

About this clonotype itself: A single base separates this from a much larger clone, so it may be a read error. This chain uses TRBV20-1 with TRBJ2-1; 7 bases are a match to TRBD1. The germline CDR1 and CDR2 sequences are DFQATT and SNEGSKA (reference sequence). V shed 6 bases, J shed 1 base, and the junction held 12 bases outside the gene matches. The CDR3 sequence is 16 residues long. The CDR3 loop reads CSANTRTGPSYNEQFF. CDR3 coding DNA: TGCAGTGCGAATACTCGGACAGGACCTTCCTACAATGAGCAGTTCTTC.

Points on this clonotype: A much larger clone lies one base from this, so it may be a read error. The V call is TRBV24-1, the J call TRBJ2-1, with 8 bases aligning to TRBD2. The CDR3 extends over 16 amino acids. Germline values: CDR1 KGHDR, CDR2 SFDVKD. CDR3: CAASPVSGSSYNEQFF. DNA of the CDR3: TGTGCCGCCAGTCCGGTCAGCGGGAGCTCCTACAATGAGCAGTTCTTC.

This clonotype has more than one count but fewer than ten. The rearrangement links TRBV18 to TRBJ1-1, with D hard to call. The length of the CDR3 is 16 residues. Germline-derived CDR1 and CDR2 are KGHSH and LQKENI. V shed 0 bases and J shed 1 base, with 12 bases lying between them. CDR3 residues: CASSPPLFPANTEAFF. CDR3 DNA: TGTGCCAGCTCACCACCATTATTCCCTGCGAACACTGAAGCTTTCTTT.

Only one count was recorded for this clonotype. A single base separates this from a much larger clone, so it may be a read error. The V and J genes are TRBV9 and TRBJ1-1; 9 nucleotides line up with TRBD1. The CDR3 has 13 residues. CDR1 SGDLS and CDR2 YYNGEE come from the germline V gene. CDR3 residues: CAGSPGQGTEAFF. Here the CDR3 DNA reads TGTGCCGGCAGCCCGGGACAGGGCACTGAAGCTTTCTTT.

This clonotype came up a few times. The chain links TRBV2 to TRBJ1-5, with a tentative D call TRBD1 (5 bases). The CDR3 has 12 residues. Deletions cut 6 bases from V and 7 bases from J, with 10 bases between. Germline CDR1 is SNHLY and CDR2 is FYNNEI. In nucleotides, the CDR3 is TGTGCCAGCAGAGGGGTAAGCCAGCCCCAGCATTTT. Amino acids: CASRGVSQPQHF.

This clonotype has just a few counts. Being one base from a much bigger clone, this may be a read error. The V and J genes are TRBV2 and TRBJ1-2; TRBD1 is a possible D gene (6 bases). In germline, CDR1 is SNHLY, CDR2 FYNNEI. The CDR3 loop spans 12 amino acids. The CDR3 sequence is CVSTADSHGYTF. CDR3 DNA: TGTGTCAGCACCGCGGACAGCCATGGCTACACCTTC.

This rearrangement joins TRBV2 to TRBJ2-5, with D unresolved. Deletions cut 6 bases from V and 7 bases from J, with 15 bases between. Per the germline V gene, CDR1 is SNHLY and CDR2 is FYNNEI. The CDR3 covers 13 residues. The CDR3 DNA follows: TGTGCCAGCAGGCAGATAGATTGGGGGACCCAGTACTTC. Encoded protein: CASRQIDWGTQYF.

This clonotype was counted ten times or more. The gene calls are TRBV20-1 and TRBJ2-3; 8 nucleotides match TRBD2. CDR1 is DFQATT and CDR2 is SNEGSKA in the germline V gene (reference sequence). CDR3 size: 15 residues. Trimming took 0 bases from V and 1 from J; bases not matched to a gene: 3. In DNA, the CDR3 is TGCAGTGCTAGAGATGGGCGGGAGGGCACAGATACGCAGTATTTT. The encoded protein is CSARDGREGTDTQYF.

Comment on this clonotype: Possible read error: a much larger clone is one base away. The rearrangement uses TRBV5-1 and TRBJ2-5; D is unclear. V was shortened by 0 bases and J by 4 bases, with 4 bases between the two germline ends. Looked up from germline, CDR1 is SGHRS and CDR2 is YFSETQ. The CDR3 runs 12 residues. The DNA of the CDR3 is TGCGCCAGCAGCTTGGATGTAGAGACCCAGTACTTC. This codes for CASSLDVETQYF.

At least ten counts were recorded for this clonotype. The chain has TRBV27 and TRBJ1-6; no reliable D call. From germline, CDR1 is MNHEY and CDR2 SMNVEV (reference sequence). The CDR3 length is 15 residues. Trimming took off 6 bases at V and 7 bases at J, with 16 bases between the two ends. CDR3 in amino acids: CASSPLPTGNSPLHF. CDR3 bases: TGTGCCAGCAGCCCACTCCCCACGGGGAATTCACCCCTCCACTTT.

This rearrangement joins TRBV6-1 to TRBJ1-6, with D possibly matching TRBD1 (5 bases). From germline, CDR1 is MNHNS and CDR2 SASEGT. The CDR3 totals 13 residues. Trimming left V 1 base short and J 14 bases short, with 12 bases between. The chain's CDR3 is CASSEGVGQTLHF. The DNA of the CDR3 is TGTGCCAGCAGTGAAGGGGTAGGACAAACCCTCCACTTT.